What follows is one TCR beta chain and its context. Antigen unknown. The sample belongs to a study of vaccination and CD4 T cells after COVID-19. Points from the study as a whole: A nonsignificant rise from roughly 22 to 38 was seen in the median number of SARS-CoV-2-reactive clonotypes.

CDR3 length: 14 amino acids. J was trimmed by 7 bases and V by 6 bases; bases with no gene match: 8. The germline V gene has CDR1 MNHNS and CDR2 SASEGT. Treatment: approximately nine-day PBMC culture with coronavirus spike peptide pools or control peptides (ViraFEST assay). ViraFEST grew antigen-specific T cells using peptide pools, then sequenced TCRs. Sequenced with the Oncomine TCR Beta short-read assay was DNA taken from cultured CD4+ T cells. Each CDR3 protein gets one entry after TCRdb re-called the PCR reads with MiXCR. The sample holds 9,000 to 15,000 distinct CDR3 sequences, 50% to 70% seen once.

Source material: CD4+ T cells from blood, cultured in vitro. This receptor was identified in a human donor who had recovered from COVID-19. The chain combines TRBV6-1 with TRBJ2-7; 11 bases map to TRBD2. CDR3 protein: CASRLAGVQGEQYF. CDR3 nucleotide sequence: TGTGCCAGCAGACTAGCGGGAGTTCAAGGGGAGCAGTACTTC.